This T cell receptor (beta chain) emerged from a study of blood T cell repertoires in COVID-19. Study summary: Acute and convalescent COVID-19 samples came from the United States, Italy and Spain.

Per the authors' pipeline: Amplified reference gene primers provided the basis for estimating nucleated cell counts. The protocol was immunoSEQ multiplex PCR, while the TCRdb copy is restricted to in-frame clones and leaves out a portion. From that table come the V and J calls and clone size; the DNA was used to work out D and trimming. The sample lists roughly 49,000 clones, 85% to 90% occurring once. The sample was peripheral blood. This TCR was recovered from a human donor in a cohort sampled during active COVID-19.

This CDR3 reads CASSRAPSGTDTQYF. The CDR3 DNA reads as TGTGCCAGCTCCCGAGCGCCTTCGGGCACAGATACGCAGTATTTT. This sequence joins TRBV27 and TRBJ2-3; no firm D call. V lost 8 bases, J lost 1 base, and 16 bases lay in between. This CDR3 comprises 15 residues. The germline CDR1 and CDR2 sequences are MNHEY and SMNVEV (reference sequence).